This T cell receptor beta chain was observed in a study of T-cell memory formation after mild COVID-19 (dated by TCRdb to about 2021). Looking at the study overall: TCR sequence clusters from the two donors were largely donor specific. In a couple of donors, T-cell clones that expanded and contracted after mild COVID-19 were tracked by sequencing TCRalpha and TCRbeta repertoires over time. Two young, previously healthy adult volunteers, one female and one male, were included in the cohort. Results and caveats for the whole study, not just this receptor: Contracting CD4+ clones turned up mainly in the CM and EM memory subsets, whereas EMRA was where CD8+ clones were enriched. The study covered only a couple of mild cases, and larger cohorts including severe cases with pre-infection samples were considered necessary. SARS-CoV-2 specificity was not confirmed for the second-wave clones peaking on day 37. From day 15 to 85, contracting clones showed balanced CD4/CD8 phenotypes, whereas a second wave of clones that expanded from day 15 to 37 leaned towards CD4+. Some responding clones were detected in pre-infection memory, suggesting pre-existing cross-reactive memory T cells joined the SARS-CoV-2 response.

TCRdb records Illumina NovaSeq 6000 as the sequencer. cDNA libraries for TCRalpha and TCRbeta were prepared by 5'RACE using constant-segment primers, with sample barcodes and unique molecular identifiers added. RNA was extracted from every sample with Trizol reagent. The libraries were amplified in two PCR steps, and the second step added a second sample barcode and Illumina TruSeq adapters. Libraries were sequenced on an Illumina NovaSeq with 2 x 150 bp paired-end reads. As for the authors' bioinformatics: The reads were demultiplexed and collapsed into UMI-guided consensus sequences using migec v1.2.7. With mixcr v2.1.11, UMI consensuses were aligned to TRA and TRB V and J templates and assembled into clonotypes. A clonotype was counted as expanded or contracted only if both edgeR and NoisET called the change significant, with noise models trained on biological replicates. For edgeR calls, a false discovery rate-adjusted p below 0.01 and a log2 fold-change threshold of 1 were applied. As an exploratory analysis of dynamics, max-normalized trajectories of the 1000 most abundant clonotypes were examined by PCA with hierarchical clustering. The CD4 or CD8 phenotype of responding clones was assigned using the separately sequenced CD4+ and CD8+ repertoires. TCRdb reran the public reads through fastp at Q25 and MiXCR, keeping productive beta chains. Merged by CDR3 protein, the rows form single entries marked with the most common genes and DNA. Clone size and V and J calls follow TCRdb, not the original study. This sample gives a few hundred thousand distinct CDR3 sequences in total; about a sixth of them show up just once. The ten biggest clones cover about 22% of the sample.

Reading the germline V gene (reference sequence) gives CDR1 DFQATT and CDR2 SNEGSKA. At the junction V is shortened by 5 bases and J by 5 bases; bases outside the gene matches: 5. The CDR3, from cysteine to phenylalanine, totals 12 residues. Only CDR3 DNA is held: 36 bases, read in frame from base 1. This clonotype has a handful of counts. Its antigen has not been determined. Base qualities are missing; no much larger clone stands one base away. Ficoll-Paque density gradient centrifugation was the method used to isolate PBMCs. The chain is encoded by TRBV20-1 joined to TRBJ1-2; the central 7 bases match TRBD1. The sequenced material came from PBMCs or a T cell subset sorted from them (not recorded which). The receptor's source is a man in his late teens or twenties who had mild COVID-19 (a few samples of this study predate the infection). The sample titles of this study are shuffled in the database, so cell type and time point are left out; the donor was told from shared clones. The CDR3 in this case is CSAEGAEYGYTF. The base sequence is TGCAGTGCTGAGGGGGCGGAATATGGCTACACCTTC.